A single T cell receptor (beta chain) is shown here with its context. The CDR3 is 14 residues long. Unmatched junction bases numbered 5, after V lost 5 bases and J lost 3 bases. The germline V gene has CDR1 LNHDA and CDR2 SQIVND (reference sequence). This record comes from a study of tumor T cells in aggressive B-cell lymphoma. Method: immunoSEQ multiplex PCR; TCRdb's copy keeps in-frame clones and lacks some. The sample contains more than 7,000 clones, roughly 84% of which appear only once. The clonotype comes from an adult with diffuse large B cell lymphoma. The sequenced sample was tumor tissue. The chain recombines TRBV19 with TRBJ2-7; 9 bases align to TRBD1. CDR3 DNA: TGTGCCAGTAGTGTGGGACAGGGTTACTACGAGCAGTACTTC. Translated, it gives CASSVGQGYYEQYF.